This TCR beta chain was sequenced in a study of cytotoxic CD8 clonotypes in ibrutinib-treated CLL. Study-level background: On average, 94,082 productive rearrangements and approximately 250,000 productive templates per sample. Study findings and constraints: Shared public clonotypes were rare, and on treatment they either got smaller or stayed the same.

Only in-frame clones appear in the TCRdb table, and some are missing; sequencing was by immunoSEQ multiplex PCR. Of 15,000 to 20,000 clones in the sample, around three fifths were seen once. Cryopreserved PBMCs supplied approximately 1.9 micrograms of genomic DNA for TCR beta libraries. The CDR3 contains 13 residues. Germline V gene data show CDR1 as MGHRA and CDR2 as YSYEKL. The V end lost 1 base, the J end lost 7 bases, and 7 bases lay between the germline ends. With respect to this clone: Antigen specificity is unknown.

This clonotype was obtained from a human donor with chronic lymphocytic leukemia. Sequencing was performed on PBMCs, taken after 12 months of ibrutinib treatment. V and J are TRBV4-1 and TRBJ2-2; D gene ambiguous. The CDR3 region has the DNA TGCGCCAGCAGCCAAGCCGCGGACGGGGAGCTGTTTTTT. Encoded protein: CASSQAADGELFF.